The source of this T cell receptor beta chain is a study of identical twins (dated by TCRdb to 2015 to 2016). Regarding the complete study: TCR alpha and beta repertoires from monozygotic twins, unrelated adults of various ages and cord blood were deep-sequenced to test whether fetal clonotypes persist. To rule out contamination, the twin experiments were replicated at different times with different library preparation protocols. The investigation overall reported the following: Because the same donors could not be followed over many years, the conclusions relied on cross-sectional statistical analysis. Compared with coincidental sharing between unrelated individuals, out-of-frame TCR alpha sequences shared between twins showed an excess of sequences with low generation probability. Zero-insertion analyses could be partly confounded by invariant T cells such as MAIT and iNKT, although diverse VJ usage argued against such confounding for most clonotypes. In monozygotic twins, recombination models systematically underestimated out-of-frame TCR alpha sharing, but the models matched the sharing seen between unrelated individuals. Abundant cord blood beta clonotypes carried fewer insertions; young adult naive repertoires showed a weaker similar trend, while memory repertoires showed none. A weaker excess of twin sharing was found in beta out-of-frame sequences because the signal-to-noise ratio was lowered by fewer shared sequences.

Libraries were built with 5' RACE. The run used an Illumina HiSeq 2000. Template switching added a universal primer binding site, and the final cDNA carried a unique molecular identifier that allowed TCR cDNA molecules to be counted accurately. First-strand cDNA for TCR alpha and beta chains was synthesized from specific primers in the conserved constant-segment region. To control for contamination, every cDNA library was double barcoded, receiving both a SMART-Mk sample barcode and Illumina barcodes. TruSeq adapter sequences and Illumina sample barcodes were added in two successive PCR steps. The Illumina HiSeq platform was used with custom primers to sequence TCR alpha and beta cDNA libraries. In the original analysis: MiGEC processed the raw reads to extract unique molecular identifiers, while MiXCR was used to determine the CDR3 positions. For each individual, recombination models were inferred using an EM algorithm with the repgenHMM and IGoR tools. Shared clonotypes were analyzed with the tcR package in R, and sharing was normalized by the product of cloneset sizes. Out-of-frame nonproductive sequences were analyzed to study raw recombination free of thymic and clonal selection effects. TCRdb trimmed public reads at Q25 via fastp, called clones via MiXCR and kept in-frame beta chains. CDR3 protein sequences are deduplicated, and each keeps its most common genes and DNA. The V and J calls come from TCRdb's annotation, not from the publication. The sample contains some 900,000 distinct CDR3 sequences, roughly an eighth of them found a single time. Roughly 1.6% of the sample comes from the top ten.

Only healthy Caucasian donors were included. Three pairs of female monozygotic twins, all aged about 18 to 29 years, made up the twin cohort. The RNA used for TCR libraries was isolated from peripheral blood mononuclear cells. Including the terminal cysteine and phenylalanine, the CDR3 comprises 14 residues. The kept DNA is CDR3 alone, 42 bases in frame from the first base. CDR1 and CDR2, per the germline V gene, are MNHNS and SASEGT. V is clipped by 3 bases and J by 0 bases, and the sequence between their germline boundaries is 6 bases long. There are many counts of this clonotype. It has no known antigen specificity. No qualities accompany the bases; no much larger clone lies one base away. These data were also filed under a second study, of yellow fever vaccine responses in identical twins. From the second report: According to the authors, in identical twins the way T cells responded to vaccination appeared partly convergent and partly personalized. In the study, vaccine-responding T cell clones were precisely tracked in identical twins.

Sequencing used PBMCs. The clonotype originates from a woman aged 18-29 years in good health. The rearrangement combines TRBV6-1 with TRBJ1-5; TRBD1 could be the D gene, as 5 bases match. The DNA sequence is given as TGTGCCAGCAGTGACAGGGATAGCAATCAGCCCCAGCATTTT. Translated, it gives CASSDRDSNQPQHF.